What follows are 31 T cell receptor beta chains derived from one specimen sequenced in a study of T cells after posttransplantation cyclophosphamide. Data came from immunoSEQ multiplex PCR; TCRdb stores just in-frame clones and leaves some out. The sample has fewer than 55,000 clones, none seen only once. Sequenced: PBMCs. The receptors derive from a man between 35 and 55 years old in good health, CMV-negative, and a related stem cell transplant donor.

There are a few counts of this clone. The gene calls are TRBV7-8 and TRBJ2-1; 7 bases agree with TRBD1. Germline V gene data show CDR1 as SGHVS and CDR2 as FQNEAQ. J was trimmed by 3 bases and V by 5 bases; bases with no gene match: 10. The CDR3 has 16 residues. The CDR3 DNA reads as TGTGCCAGCAGCACTAGACAGGGCGGTCGCTACAATGAGCAGTTCTTC. Protein product: CASSTRQGGRYNEQFF.

This clone was counted many times. The chain recombines TRBV5-3 with TRBJ2-4, with 10 bases that match TRBD2. TRBV5-3 is treated as an ORF (open reading frame) with a function not yet certain. This CDR3 contains 18 residues. Unmatched junction bases numbered 7, after V lost 0 bases and J lost 1 base. The chain's CDR3 is CARSLERGGVKAKNIQYF. CDR3 DNA: TGTGCCAGAAGCTTGGAGCGGGGGGGCGTGAAGGCCAAAAACATTCAGTACTTC.

This clone occurred many times. The chain links TRBV14 to TRBJ1-5; D is perhaps TRBD1 (6 bases). The CDR3 contains 17 residues. Germline assignment: CDR1 SGHDN and CDR2 FVKESK. V was pared by 0 bases and J by 2 bases, with 14 bases between. The DNA of the CDR3 is TGTGCCAGCAGCCAAGACGCAGGGGTCAAGGGCAATCAGCCCCAGCATTTT. This gives the protein CASSQDAGVKGNQPQHF.

The sample holds a few counts of this clone. CDR3 protein: CASSKNSGGPYEQYF. CDR3 in DNA: TGTGCCAGCAGTAAAAATAGCGGGGGGCCCTACGAGCAGTACTTC. The V call is TRBV6-5, the J call TRBJ2-7, with TRBD2 matching over 10 bases. The J segment lost 2 bases and the V segment lost 5 bases, leaving 6 bases of the junction unmatched. The CDR3 is 15 residues long. The germline V gene encodes CDR1 MNHEY and CDR2 SVGAGI.

At least ten counts were recorded for this clone. The CDR3 protein is CAWSVHSGNTIYF. The CDR3 DNA is TGTGCCTGGAGTGTCCACTCTGGAAACACCATATATTTT. This chain joins TRBV30 and TRBJ1-3; D remains unclear. V gave up 0 bases and J gave up 0 bases, with 3 bases separating them. Germline CDR1 is GTSNPN and CDR2 is SVGIG (reference sequence). The CDR3 sequence is 13 residues long.

The rearrangement links TRBV29-1 to TRBJ1-2; D call uncertain. Trimming took off 4 bases at V and 1 base at J, with 16 bases between the two ends. CDR3 length equals 15 residues. CDR1 SQVTM and CDR2 ANQGSEA come from the germline V gene. Here the CDR3 reads CSVAIPPKNNYGYTF. The CDR3 DNA follows: TGCAGCGTTGCCATCCCCCCCAAAAATAACTATGGCTACACCTTC.

This clone was found many times. The gene calls are TRBV2 and TRBJ2-2; D remains unclear. The germline V and J ends were trimmed by 4 bases and 0 bases, with 6 bases remaining between them. In germline, CDR1 is SNHLY, CDR2 FYNNEI. CDR3 length: 14 residues. The CDR3 protein is CASSVSPNTGELFF. In nucleotides, the CDR3 is TGTGCCAGCAGTGTCTCCCCGAACACCGGGGAGCTGTTTTTT. The entire variable domain, with the rest obtained from reference TRBV2 and TRBJ2-2, is as follows: EPEVTQTPSHQVTQMGQEVILRCVPISNHLYFYWYRQILGQKVEFLVSFYNNEISEKSEIFDDQFSVERPDGSNFTLKIRSTKLEDSAMYFCASSVSPNTGELFFGEGSRLTVL.

There are a few counts of this clone. This chain links TRBV19 with TRBJ2-3, with no clear D. This CDR3 is built from 11 residues. V was trimmed by 4 bases and J by 8 bases, leaving 7 bases between them. Germline CDR1 reads LNHDA; CDR2 reads SQIVND (reference sequence). The CDR3 bases are TGTGCCAGTAGTACCTCGGGTACGCAGTATTTT. Translation: CASSTSGTQYF.

This clone was counted between two and nine times. The chain joins TRBV7-9 to TRBJ2-1, with TRBD2 matching over 12 bases. V lost 7 bases to trimming and J lost 4 bases; unmatched junction nucleotides: 8. The CDR3 is 16 residues long. CDR1 is SEHNR and CDR2 is FQNEAQ in the germline V gene (reference sequence). For the CDR3, the DNA is TGTGCCAGCACCTGGGGGGGACTAGCGGGTTACAATGAGCAGTTCTTC. Its protein is CASTWGGLAGYNEQFF.

In this sample, this clone turned up many times. This chain links TRBV7-8 with TRBJ2-2; no clear D gene. Trimming pared 1 base from V and 8 bases from J, leaving 8 bases between. Germline CDR1 reads SGHVS; CDR2 reads FQNEAQ. The CDR3 contains 13 residues. CDR3 loop: CASSLVSVGELFF. The CDR3 DNA sequence: TGTGCCAGCAGCTTAGTCTCTGTTGGGGAGCTGTTTTTT.

This clone was seen only a few times. The junction and the germline gene differ at one end; a read error may be behind it. The V gene is TRBV11-3, the J gene TRBJ2-2; the match to TRBD2 covers 15 bases. The V gene's germline CDR1 is SGHNT and CDR2 YENEEA. The length of the CDR3 is 18 residues. DNA of the CDR3: TGTACCAGCAGCCCCGGGACTAGCGGGGGGCCCAACACCGGGGAGCTGTTTTTT. Translating it yields CTSSPGTSGGPNTGELFF.

The chain carries TRBV14 and TRBJ1-4, with unresolved D. V dropped 1 base and J dropped 12 bases, with 15 bases sitting between them. Germline values: CDR1 SGHDN, CDR2 FVKESK. The CDR3 has 14 amino acids. The CDR3 DNA sequence: TGTGCCAGCAGCCAAGTTTTGGGAGGTGGTGAACTGTTTTTT. Its protein is CASSQVLGGGELFF.

The sample holds many counts of this clone. The chain uses TRBV19 and TRBJ1-5; 12 nucleotides agree with TRBD1. J lost 6 bases, V lost 6 bases, and 6 bases had no gene match. The V gene's germline CDR1 is LNHDA and CDR2 SQIVND (reference sequence). The CDR3 spans 15 residues. The CDR3 here is CASRTGQGAFQPQHF. In DNA, the CDR3 is TGTGCCAGTAGGACGGGACAGGGGGCTTTTCAGCCCCAGCATTTT.

The sample holds many counts of this clone. The chain joins TRBV5-4 to TRBJ1-3, with D perhaps TRBD1 (5 bases). Looked up from germline, CDR1 is SGHNT and CDR2 is YYREEE (reference sequence). V shed 0 bases and J shed 2 bases, with 15 bases lying between them. The length of the CDR3 is 17 residues. As DNA, the CDR3 is TGTGCCAGCAGCTTGGATCCACAGGTTGGAGCTGGAAACACCATATATTTT. Amino acids: CASSLDPQVGAGNTIYF. Based on the CDR3 plus reference TRBV5-4 and TRBJ1-3, the full variable domain is ETGVTQSPTHLIKTRGQQVTLRCSSQSGHNTVSWYQQALGQGPQFIFQYYREEENGRGNFPPRFSGLQFPNYSSELNVNALELDDSALYLCASSLDPQVGAGNTIYFGEGSWLTVV.

At least ten counts were recorded for this clone. CDR3 loop: CATRLAWEGYGYTF. The CDR3, as DNA: TGTGCCACCCGACTAGCCTGGGAGGGCTATGGCTACACCTTC. The chain links TRBV19 to TRBJ1-2; D gene ambiguous. V was clipped by 10 bases and J by 4 bases, with 19 bases between them. CDR1 is LNHDA and CDR2 is SQIVND in the germline V gene (reference sequence). The CDR3 has 14 residues.

This clone was detected only a few times. The chain uses TRBV6-1 and TRBJ1-5; no clear D. Trimming shortened V by 10 bases and J by 0 bases, and 13 bases separated the two germline ends. The CDR3 covers 14 residues. Germline-derived CDR1 and CDR2 are MNHNS and SASEGT. The CDR3 loop is CATQAGYSNQPQHF. CDR3 nucleotides: TGTGCCACCCAGGCGGGGTATAGCAATCAGCCCCAGCATTTT.

This clone has a count of ten or more. V usage is TRBV6-6 and J usage is TRBJ1-4, with D possibly matching TRBD1 (6 bases). Germline lookup yields CDR1 MNHNY and CDR2 SVGAGI (reference sequence). With 7 bases removed from V and 6 bases from J, the gap between germline ends came to 9 bases. The CDR3 length is 12 residues. The CDR3, as DNA: TGTGCCAGCAAACAGGGTCATGAAAAACTGTTTTTT. As protein: CASKQGHEKLFF.

This clone showed up many times. The genes are TRBV6-1 and TRBJ1-5, with 8 bases identical to TRBD1. Germline V gene data show CDR1 as MNHNS and CDR2 as SASEGT. The V segment lost 4 bases and the J segment 6 bases; nucleotides outside the gene matches: 11. CDR3 size: 16 residues. The DNA for the CDR3 is TGTGCCAGCAGTGGTTGGGGGACAGGTAGTAGTCAGCCCCAGCATTTT. Amino acids: CASSGWGTGSSQPQHF.

This clone was observed many times. This sequence joins TRBV7-9 and TRBJ1-1; TRBD1 matches 9 bases. The CDR3 contains 12 residues. Looked up from germline, CDR1 is SEHNR and CDR2 is FQNEAQ (reference sequence). The trim removed 5 bases at V and 12 bases at J, leaving 7 bases unmatched. For the CDR3, the DNA is TGTGCCAGCAGCGGCGGGGGACAGGGTTCTTTCTTT. Translation gives CASSGGGQGSFF.

Many counts were recorded for this clone. V and J are TRBV19 and TRBJ1-5; 7 bases align to TRBD1. This CDR3 spans 17 amino acids. Trimming removed 7 bases from V and 6 bases from J; junction bases left unmatched: 18. Per germline, CDR1 LNHDA and CDR2 SQIVND (reference sequence). The CDR3 DNA reads as TGTGCCAGTAAGGGAAGACAGGGACAAAGCTCAAGTCAGCCCCAGCATTTT. Translating gives CASKGRQGQSSSQPQHF.

This clone showed up many times. The V and J genes are TRBV18 and TRBJ1-5; 8 positions match TRBD1. Unmatched junction bases numbered 7, after V lost 6 bases and J lost 0 bases. The CDR3 length is 16 residues. The germline gives CDR1 KGHSH, CDR2 LQKENI. DNA for the CDR3: TGTGCCAGCTCTGCGACAGGGGATTATAGCAATCAGCCCCAGCATTTT. Translated: CASSATGDYSNQPQHF.

This clone was picked up many times. The chain has TRBV2 and TRBJ1-4; tentatively, D is TRBD1 (6 bases). CDR1 is SNHLY and CDR2 is FYNNEI in the germline V gene. Between the trimmed V and J ends, which lost 4 bases and 2 bases, there was a span of 11 bases. CDR3 length: 15 amino acids. Written as DNA, the CDR3 is TGTGCCAGCAGTGCACAGGGTACGACTAATGAAAAACTGTTTTTT. It translates to CASSAQGTTNEKLFF.

The J gene is TRBJ2-1, the V gene TRBV7-2, with 10 positions matching TRBD2. This CDR3 is 17 amino acids long. The germline gives CDR1 SGHTA, CDR2 FQGNSA. Trimming took 2 bases from V and 4 from J; bases not matched to a gene: 8. CDR3 sequence (DNA): TGTGCCAGCAGCTTATTTTCCAGCGGGGGGGGGTACAATGAGCAGTTCTTC. Translated, it gives CASSLFSSGGGYNEQFF.

This clone was seen repeatedly, ten times or more. The rearrangement uses TRBV7-3 and TRBJ1-1, with unresolved D. V lost 3 bases, J lost 0 bases, and 5 bases lay in between. The CDR3 runs to 13 residues. Germline lookup yields CDR1 SGHTA and CDR2 FQGTGA. The CDR3 DNA reads as TGTGCCAGCAGCTTCTCTTTGAACACTGAAGCTTTCTTT. Its translation: CASSFSLNTEAFF.

The chain uses TRBV7-9 and TRBJ2-5, with 11 nucleotides matching TRBD1. The last part of the DNA fits TRBJ2-7 better; the J call may be wrong. The length of the CDR3 is 15 residues. From germline, CDR1 is SEHNR and CDR2 FQNEAQ (reference sequence). This chain's CDR3 is CASSFVGQGAHEQYF. DNA for the CDR3: TGTGCCAGCAGCTTCGTCGGACAGGGGGCGCACGAGCAGTACTTC.

The V and J genes are TRBV15 and TRBJ2-5; 15 positions agree with TRBD2. This CDR3 is built from 15 residues. From germline, CDR1 is LNHNV and CDR2 YYDKDF (reference sequence). V dropped 5 bases and J dropped 5; count of bases not matched to a gene: 3. CDR3 region: CATSGLAGGSETQYF. Here the CDR3 DNA reads TGTGCCACCAGCGGACTAGCGGGGGGGTCCGAGACCCAGTACTTC.

This clone was found many times. This chain connects TRBV5-4 to TRBJ2-1; 7 nucleotides match TRBD1. V gave up 0 bases and J gave up 7 bases; unmatched junction bases: 4. CDR1 and CDR2 from the germline V gene are SGHNT and YYREEE (reference sequence). The CDR3 length is 14 residues. The CDR3 protein is CASSLAGQRNEQFF. CDR3 sequence (DNA): TGTGCCAGCAGCTTGGCGGGACAGAGGAATGAGCAGTTCTTC.

This clone was observed many times. The chain joins TRBV2 to TRBJ1-2; no reliable D call. This CDR3 is built from 11 residues. V was cut by 6 bases and J by 4 bases, with 6 bases left in between. Looked up from germline, CDR1 is SNHLY and CDR2 is FYNNEI. The CDR3 region has the DNA TGTGCCAGCAGCCCATCCTATGGCTACACCTTC. Translated, it gives CASSPSYGYTF.

This clone has at least ten counts. V and J are TRBV4-1 and TRBJ2-1; TRBD2 aligns across 10 bases. Per germline, CDR1 MGHRA and CDR2 YSYEKL. CDR3 size: 16 residues. V was clipped by 4 bases and J by 4 bases; unmatched bases: 7. Here the CDR3 reads CASSRTSGTYYNEQFF. The CDR3 DNA is TGCGCCAGCAGCCGTACTAGCGGGACATATTACAATGAGCAGTTCTTC.

This clone was recorded at least ten times. The chain combines TRBV2 with TRBJ1-4, with D tentatively TRBD1 (6 bases). The germline V gene has CDR1 SNHLY and CDR2 FYNNEI. With 8 bases removed from V and 7 bases from J, the gap between germline ends came to 20 bases. The CDR3 is made up of 15 amino acids. The CDR3 sequence is CASGPGAFLGEKLFF. For the CDR3, the DNA is TGTGCCAGCGGGCCAGGGGCATTCCTCGGTGAAAAACTGTTTTTT.

CDR3 loop: CASSLAVGSTVQETQYF. The CDR3 DNA reads as TGCGCCAGCAGCTTGGCCGTGGGCTCTACAGTCCAAGAGACCCAGTACTTC. This sequence joins TRBV5-1 and TRBJ2-5; D is unresolved. CDR3 length: 17 amino acids. Trimming removed 0 bases from V and 1 base from J, with 16 bases in between. Germline CDR1 and CDR2: SGHRS and YFSETQ.